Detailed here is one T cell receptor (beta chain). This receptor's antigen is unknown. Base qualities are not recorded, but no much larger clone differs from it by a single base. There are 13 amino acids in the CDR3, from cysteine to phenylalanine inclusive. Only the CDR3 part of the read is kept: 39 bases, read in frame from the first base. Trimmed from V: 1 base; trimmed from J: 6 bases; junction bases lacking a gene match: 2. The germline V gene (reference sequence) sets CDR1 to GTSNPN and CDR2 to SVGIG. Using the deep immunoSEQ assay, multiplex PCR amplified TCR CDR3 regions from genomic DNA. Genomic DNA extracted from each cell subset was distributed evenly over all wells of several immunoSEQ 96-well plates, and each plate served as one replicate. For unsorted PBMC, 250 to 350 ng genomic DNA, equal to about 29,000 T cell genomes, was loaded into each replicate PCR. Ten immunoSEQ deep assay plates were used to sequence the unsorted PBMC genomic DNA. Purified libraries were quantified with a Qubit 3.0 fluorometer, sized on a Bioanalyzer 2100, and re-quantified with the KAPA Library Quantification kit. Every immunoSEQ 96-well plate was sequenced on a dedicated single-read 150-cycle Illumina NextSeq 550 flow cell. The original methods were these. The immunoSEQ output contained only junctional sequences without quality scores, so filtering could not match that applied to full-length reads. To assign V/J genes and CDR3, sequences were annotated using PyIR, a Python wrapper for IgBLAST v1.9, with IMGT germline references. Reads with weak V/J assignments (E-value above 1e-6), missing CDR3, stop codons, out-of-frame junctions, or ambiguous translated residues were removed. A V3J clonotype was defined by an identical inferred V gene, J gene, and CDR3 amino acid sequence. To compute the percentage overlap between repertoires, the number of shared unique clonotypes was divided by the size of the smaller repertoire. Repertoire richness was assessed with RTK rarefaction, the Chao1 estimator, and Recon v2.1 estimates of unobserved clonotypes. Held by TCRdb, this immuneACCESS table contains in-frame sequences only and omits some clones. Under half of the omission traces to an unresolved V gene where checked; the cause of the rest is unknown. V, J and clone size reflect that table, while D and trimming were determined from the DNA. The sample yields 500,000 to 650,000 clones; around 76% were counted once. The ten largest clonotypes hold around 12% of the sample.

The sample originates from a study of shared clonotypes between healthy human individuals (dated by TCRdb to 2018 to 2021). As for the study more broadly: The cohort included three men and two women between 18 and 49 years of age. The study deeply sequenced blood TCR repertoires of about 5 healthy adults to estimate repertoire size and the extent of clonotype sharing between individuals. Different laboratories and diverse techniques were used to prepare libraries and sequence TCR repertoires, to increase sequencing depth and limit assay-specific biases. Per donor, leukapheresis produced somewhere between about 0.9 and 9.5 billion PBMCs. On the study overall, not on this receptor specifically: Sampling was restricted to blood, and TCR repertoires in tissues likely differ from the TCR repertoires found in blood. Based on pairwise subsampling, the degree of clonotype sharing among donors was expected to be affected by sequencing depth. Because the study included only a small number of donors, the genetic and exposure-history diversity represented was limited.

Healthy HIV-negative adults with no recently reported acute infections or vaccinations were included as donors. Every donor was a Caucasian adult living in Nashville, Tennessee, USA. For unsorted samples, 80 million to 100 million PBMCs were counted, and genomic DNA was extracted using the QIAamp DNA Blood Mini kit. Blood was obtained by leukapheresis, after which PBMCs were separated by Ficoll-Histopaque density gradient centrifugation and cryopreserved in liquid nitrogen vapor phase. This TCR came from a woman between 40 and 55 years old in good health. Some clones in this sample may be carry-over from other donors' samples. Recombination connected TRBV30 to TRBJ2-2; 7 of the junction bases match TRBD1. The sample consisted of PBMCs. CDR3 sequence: CAWSATGAGELFF. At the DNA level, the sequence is TGTGCCTGGAGTGCCACAGGGGCCGGGGAGCTGTTTTTT.